A selection of T cell receptor beta chains follows, all from one sample in a study of a mutant IDH1 vaccine in newly diagnosed glioma. Their recognized antigens are unknown. The table came from immunoSEQ multiplex PCR; TCRdb's copy has only in-frame clones and leaves some out. In the table there are roughly 11,000 clones, roughly 84% of which are singletons. Sequencing used PBMCs, obtained from a glioma patient whose treatment included an IDH1 peptide vaccine. These receptors all stem from a woman in her forties with glioma. Some clones in this sample may be carry-over from other donors' samples. The CDR3 runs from the conserved cysteine through the conserved F or W. A D gene is named only where the DNA matches it firmly. The size entry is marked missing in some rows and otherwise reads once, few, many or a size class.

DNA: TGCGCCAGCAGCCAAGACGCCGGGACAGGTACCTACGAGCAGTACTTC; CDR3: CASSQDAGTGTYEQYF; J: TRBJ2-7; V: TRBV4-1; size: .; D: TRBD1
DNA: TGTGCCAGCAGCTTAGTCGCAGGGAGTGGGGCCAACGTCCTGACTTTC; CDR3: CASSLVAGSGANVLTF; J: TRBJ2-6; V: TRBV7-6; size: .; D: .
DNA: TGTGCCAGCAGTGACGGGGTCAGCGGAAACACCATATATTTT; CDR3: CASSDGVSGNTIYF; J: TRBJ1-3; V: TRBV6-1; size: .; D: .
DNA: TGCGCCAGCAGCTTGGCGGCAGCTAGCACAGATACGCAGTATTTT; CDR3: CASSLAAASTDTQYF; J: TRBJ2-3; V: TRBV5-1; size: .; D: .
DNA: TGTGCCAGCAGTGAACCCGACAGGGGGGGGATTTATAGCAATCAGCCCCAGCATTTT; CDR3: CASSEPDRGGIYSNQPQHF; J: TRBJ1-5; V: TRBV6-4; size: .; D: TRBD1
DNA: TGTGCCAGCAGCTCTAACAGGGGGCTGGGGGAAAAACTGTTTTTT; CDR3: CASSSNRGLGEKLFF; J: TRBJ1-4; V: TRBV4-2; size: .; D: TRBD1
DNA: TGCAGCATTAGGGACGGCTCCTACGAGCAGTACTTC; CDR3: CSIRDGSYEQYF; J: TRBJ2-7; V: TRBV29-1; size: .; D: .
DNA: TGTGCCAGCATAGAGGGACAAAACTACGAGCAGTACTTC; CDR3: CASIEGQNYEQYF; J: TRBJ2-7; V: TRBV6-1; size: once; D: .
DNA: TGTGCCAGTCGGTCGGGACTAGGGAACGAAGAGACCCAGTACTTC; CDR3: CASRSGLGNEETQYF; J: TRBJ2-5; V: TRBV19; size: .; D: TRBD2
DNA: TGTGCCAGCAGTTCCGACAGGGTTGGCGGTAACTATGGCTACACCTTC; CDR3: CASSSDRVGGNYGYTF; J: TRBJ1-2; V: TRBV27; size: .; D: TRBD1
DNA: TGTGCCAGTACACAGGGGGAGAACACTGAAGCTTTCTTT; CDR3: CASTQGENTEAFF; J: TRBJ1-1; V: TRBV6-1; size: .; D: TRBD1
DNA: TGTGCCAGCGCCCGGGGGGCTGGAAACACCATATATTTT; CDR3: CASARGAGNTIYF; J: TRBJ1-3; V: TRBV6-5; size: once; D: .
DNA: TGCGCCAGCGGTACCGGGGAGACCGACGAGCAGTACTTC; CDR3: CASGTGETDEQYF; J: TRBJ2-7; V: TRBV5-1; size: .; D: .
DNA: TGTGCCAGCTCACCCAAGACAGGGAGGGGTACTGAAGCTTTCTTT; CDR3: CASSPKTGRGTEAFF; J: TRBJ1-1; V: TRBV18; size: .; D: TRBD1
DNA: TGTGCCAGCAGTGGGACTAGCGGGAATGAGCAGTTCTTC; CDR3: CASSGTSGNEQFF; J: TRBJ2-1; V: TRBV2; size: .; D: TRBD2
DNA: TGTGCCTGGACAGGACAGTACTATGGCTACACCTTC; CDR3: CAWTGQYYGYTF; J: TRBJ1-2; V: TRBV30; size: .; D: .